This TCR beta chain was observed in a study of T cell responses to AZD1222 COVID-19 vaccine. Profiled with immunoSEQ multiplex PCR; TCRdb holds only in-frame clones, not every one. Of 100,000 to 150,000 clones detected, approximately 82% appear once; the ten largest clones hold about a quarter. This TCR was sampled from an adult who received the AZD1222 COVID-19 vaccine. The input for sequencing was peripheral blood, taken 28 days after the second AZD1222 dose.

The CDR3 DNA sequence: TGTGCCATCAGTCGGACAGGGGCCTTATTAGAGCAGTACTTC. Its protein product is CAISRTGALLEQYF. The rearrangement links TRBV10-3 to TRBJ2-7, with TRBD1 matching 9 bases. V was clipped by 5 bases and J by 7 bases; unmatched bases: 9. Germline V gene sequence: CDR1 ENHRY, CDR2 SYGVKD. This CDR3 spans 14 amino acids.